This TCR beta chain was observed in a study of glioma-infiltrating T cells. This clonotype showed up many times. The antigen is unknown. Amplification of TCR alpha and beta CDR3 regions from RNA used iRepertoire nested multiplex PCR. One-step reverse transcription and amplification started from approximately 100-400 ng of tissue mRNA or PBMC total RNA. TCRdb reanalysed the multiplex PCR reads using MiXCR and keeps one entry per CDR3 protein. Here the sample spans approximately 190,000 distinct CDR3 sequences, roughly a third being singletons. Findings and limits, study-wide: Above-expected tissue-blood divergence occurred in all gliomas, most in low-grade ones. CDR3 overlap between tissue and blood was very small.

Trimming left V 6 bases short and J 1 base short, with 13 bases between. CDR1 and CDR2 (germline): DFQATT, SNEGSKA (reference sequence). This CDR3 is 14 amino acids long. The receptor comes from a human donor with low-grade glioma or glioblastoma, undergoing nonglioma brain surgery, or in good health (not recorded which). This sequence joins TRBV20-1 and TRBJ2-1; no clear D. The sample comprised glioma tissue, nonneoplastic brain tissue, or PBMCs (not recorded which). The chain's CDR3 is CSAPDKGSYNEQFF. The CDR3 nucleotides read TGCAGTGCCCCAGATAAGGGATCCTACAATGAGCAGTTCTTC.